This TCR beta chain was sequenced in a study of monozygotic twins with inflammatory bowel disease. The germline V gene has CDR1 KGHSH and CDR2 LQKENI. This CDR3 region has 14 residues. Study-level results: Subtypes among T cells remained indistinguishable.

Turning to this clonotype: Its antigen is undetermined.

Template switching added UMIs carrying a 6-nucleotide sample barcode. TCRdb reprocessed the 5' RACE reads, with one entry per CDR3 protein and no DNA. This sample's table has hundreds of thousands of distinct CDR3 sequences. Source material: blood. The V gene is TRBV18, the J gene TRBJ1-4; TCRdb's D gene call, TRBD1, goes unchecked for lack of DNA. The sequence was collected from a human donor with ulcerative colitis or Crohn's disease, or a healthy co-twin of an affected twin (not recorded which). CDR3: CASSPRGGEEKLFF. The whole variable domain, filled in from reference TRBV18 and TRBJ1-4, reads NAGVMQNPRHLVRRRGQEARLRCSPMKGHSHVYWYRQLPEEGLKFMVYLQKENIIDESGMPKERFSAEFPKEGPSILRIQQVVRGDSAAYFCASSPRGGEEKLFFGSGTQLSVL.